Below, one T cell receptor (beta chain) is given with its context. Its antigen remains unidentified. CDR3 length: 15 amino acids. CDR1 SGHRS and CDR2 YFSETQ come from the germline V gene. J gave up 0 bases and V 5 bases, and 6 bases lay outside the gene matches. The data originate from a study of T cell responses to AZD1222 COVID-19 vaccine. Study-wide results and caveats: Among AZD1222 vaccinees, only 5 to 7 were seropositive at baseline. Across spike, vaccine-associated CD4 TCRs were found, dominant at 160-218 and 743-854. Repertoires were obtained only post-peak T cell response. Most donors were white British, females outnumbered males, and clonal diversity was possibly underestimated.

Clones were read by immunoSEQ multiplex PCR, and TCRdb kept only the in-frame ones, dropping some. The sample carries over 95,000 clones, 80% to 95% recorded once. This chain uses TRBV5-1 with TRBJ2-3, with TRBD2 matching over 7 bases. This clonotype originated in an adult who received the AZD1222 COVID-19 vaccine. The source material was peripheral blood, sampled 28 days after the second AZD1222 dose. The DNA of the CDR3 is TGCGCCAGCAGACCCTTGGGGGGGAGCACAGATACGCAGTATTTT. Its translation: CASRPLGGSTDTQYF.